The present T cell receptor (beta chain) was sequenced within a study of T cells in Graves' hyperthyroidism and ophthalmopathy. TCR beta CDR3 regions were amplified from RNA transcripts. TCR CDR3 regions were first amplified by RT-PCR with HTBI primers. TCRdb redid the calling of the multiplex PCR reads with MiXCR, one entry per CDR3 protein. The sample has 500,000 to 650,000 distinct CDR3 sequences, 15% to 20% seen once. A few counts support this clonotype. Exclusion followed for patients with uncontrolled infection, other autoimmune disease, pregnancy or lactation. Fresh 10 ml peripheral blood yielded PBMCs. Germline CDR1 is SGHNT and CDR2 is YYREEE (reference sequence). V dropped 0 bases and J dropped 1 base, with 11 bases sitting between them. The CDR3 runs to 16 residues.

This receptor was identified in a man aged 35 to 55 with Graves' ophthalmopathy. This chain links TRBV5-4 with TRBJ2-1; TRBD2 is a possible D gene (6 bases). Input material: blood. Here the CDR3 reads CASSLGGDPSYNEQFF. The CDR3 DNA reads TGTGCCAGCAGCTTGGGGGGGGACCCATCCTACAATGAGCAGTTCTTC.